The clone carrying this T cell receptor (beta chain) was detected a few times. Its antigen is still unknown. V lost 3 bases and J lost 4, with 12 bases in between. CDR3 length: 14 amino acids. The data belong to a study of T-cell memory formation after mild COVID-19. Points from the study as a whole: Clones shrinking from day 15 to 85 showed even CD4/CD8 mixes; later expanders tilted CD4+.

TCRdb ran MiXCR on the 5' RACE reads and lists one entry per CDR3 protein. The sample yields about 260,000 distinct CDR3 sequences, roughly 16% seen once. This chain uses TRBV12-3 or TRBV12-4 with TRBJ1-2; D gene unclear. Sequenced: PBMCs or a T cell subset sorted from them (not recorded which). The sequence came from a man younger than 30 who had mild COVID-19 (a few samples of this study predate the infection). Cell type and time point are not known. The CDR3 DNA follows: TGTGCCAGCAGTTTCGGTGGTCGAGGCTATGGCTACACCTTC. Translating gives CASSFGGRGYGYTF.